This T cell receptor beta chain derives from a study of T cell responses to AZD1222 COVID-19 vaccine. Broader study findings: Among the donors, most were white British and more were female, and clonal diversity was possibly underestimated. Regions 160-218 and 743-854 dominated among vaccine-associated CD4 TCRs spanning spike.

Details on this clone: Antigen specificity is unknown.

The length of the CDR3 is 13 residues. Trimming pared 3 bases from V and 3 bases from J, leaving 6 bases between. Looked up from germline, CDR1 is LNHNV and CDR2 is YYDKDF (reference sequence). Repertoires were generated with immunoSEQ multiplex PCR, while TCRdb's copy carries only in-frame clones and drops some. Counted here are 140,000 to 150,000 clones, around 90% occurring once; the ten biggest clones make up around 3.8%. The V gene is TRBV15, the J gene TRBJ1-5; no definite D call. The source material was peripheral blood, sampled on day 0 of AZD1222 vaccination. This clonotype originated in an adult in good health. CDR3 loop: CATSREHNQPQHF. In DNA, the CDR3 is TGTGCCACCAGCAGGGAACACAATCAGCCCCAGCATTTT.